These 26 T cell receptor beta chains originate from one sample sequenced in a study of CD8 T cells in ankylosing spondylitis. TCRdb recomputed calls from the 5' RACE reads with MiXCR, one row per CDR3 protein. The sample lists more than 100,000 distinct CDR3 sequences; about an eighth were seen once. The source material was blood, either unsorted or a sorted T cell fraction (not recorded which). The receptor set was obtained from a female donor with ankylosing spondylitis or in good health (not recorded which).

The sample holds many counts of this clonotype. V gene TRBV11-2 combines with J gene TRBJ1-4, with 9 bases aligning to TRBD1. The CDR3 runs to 15 residues. In germline, CDR1 is SGHAT, CDR2 FQNNGV. J was trimmed by 5 bases and V by 7 bases; bases with no gene match: 8. CDR3 loop: CASTRGGQGNEKLFF. The CDR3 region has the DNA TGTGCCAGCACCCGGGGGGGACAGGGCAATGAAAAACTGTTTTTT. The full variable domain, completed using reference TRBV11-2 and TRBJ1-4, is EAGVAQSPRYKIIEKRQSVAFWCNPISGHATLYWYQQILGQGPKLLIQFQNNGVVDDSQLPKDRFSAERLKGVDSTLKIQPAKLEDSAVYLCASTRGGQGNEKLFFGSGTQLSVL.

This clonotype was counted many times. The chain joins TRBV7-2 to TRBJ1-4; TRBD1 matches 9 bases. The CDR3 length is 16 residues. CDR1 SGHTA and CDR2 FQGNSA come from the germline V gene. The J segment lost 1 base and the V segment lost 5 bases, leaving 5 bases of the junction unmatched. For the CDR3, the DNA is TGTGCCAGCAGCGTAACAGGGGGCCGAACTAATGAAAAACTGTTTTTT. Translation: CASSVTGGRTNEKLFF.

The gene calls are TRBV7-2 and TRBJ1-2, with 9 bases aligning to TRBD1. The CDR3 totals 14 residues. Looked up from germline, CDR1 is SGHTA and CDR2 is FQGNSA. J lost 8 bases, V lost 4 bases, and 8 bases had no gene match. CDR3: CASSYRTGAHGYTF. The CDR3 region has the DNA TGTGCCAGCAGCTATAGGACAGGGGCGCACGGCTACACCTTC. Together with reference TRBV7-2 and TRBJ1-2, the CDR3 gives the full variable domain: GAGVSQSPSNKVTEKGKDVELRCDPISGHTALYWYRQSLGQGLEFLIYFQGNSAPDKSGLPSDRFSAERTGGSVSTLTIQRTQQEDSAVYLCASSYRTGAHGYTFGSGTRLTVV.

This clonotype was detected ten times or more. The chain recombines TRBV6-4 with TRBJ2-3; 8 bases map to TRBD2. CDR1 is MRHNA, CDR2 SNTAGT, per germline. The CDR3 length is 16 residues. Germline trimming cut 0 bases from V and 4 bases from J; bases unmatched to any gene: 6. Written as DNA, the CDR3 is TGTGCCAGCAGTGACTCCTTCCGCGGGGGGCCAGATACGCAGTATTTT. It encodes CASSDSFRGGPDTQYF.

The DNA of the CDR3 is TGTGCCATCAGTGCGGGCCAAGAGACCCAGTACTTC. Amino acids: CAISAGQETQYF. The chain recombines TRBV10-3 with TRBJ2-5; D unclear. The CDR3 has 12 residues. The germline V and J ends were trimmed by 4 bases and 1 base, with 4 bases remaining between them. Germline V gives CDR1 ENHRY, CDR2 SYGVKD.

This clonotype occurred a few times. V and J are TRBV20-1 and TRBJ2-5, with 10 bases fitting TRBD2. Germline V gene data show CDR1 as DFQATT and CDR2 as SNEGSKA (reference sequence). The CDR3 is 13 amino acids. V was clipped by 3 bases and J by 5 bases; unmatched bases: 3. The CDR3 loop is CSARRAGGETQYF. CDR3 in DNA: TGCAGTGCTAGGAGAGCGGGAGGGGAGACCCAGTACTTC.

As to this clonotype: Being one base from a much bigger clone, this may be a read error. This chain links TRBV7-2 with TRBJ1-2, with 9 bases matching TRBD1. The CDR3 covers 15 residues. Germline lookup yields CDR1 SGHTA and CDR2 FQGNSA. Germline trimming cut 5 bases from V and 10 bases from J; bases unmatched to any gene: 14. The CDR3 DNA sequence: TGTGCCAGCAGCCCAATGAACAGGGGGCGAGTTGACTACACCTTC. Translation: CASSPMNRGRVDYTF. The full variable domain, with the rest looked up from reference TRBV7-2 and TRBJ1-2, is GAGVSQSPSNKVTEKGKDVELRCDPISGHTALYWYRQSLGQGLEFLIYFQGNSAPDKSGLPSDRFSAERTGGSVSTLTIQRTQQEDSAVYLCASSPMNRGRVDYTFGSGTRLTVV.

Ten or more counts support this clonotype. The chain has TRBV3-1 and TRBJ1-2, with 9 bases that match TRBD1. The V segment lost 6 bases and the J segment 4 bases; nucleotides outside the gene matches: 6. CDR3 length equals 14 residues. Germline-derived CDR1 and CDR2 are LGHDT and YNNKEL (reference sequence). The CDR3 loop reads CASSYPGQGYGYTF. CDR3 nucleotide sequence: TGTGCCAGCAGTTATCCGGGACAGGGCTATGGCTACACCTTC.

This clonotype was found a few times. J is TRBJ1-1 and V is TRBV12-3 or TRBV12-4; tentative D call: TRBD1 (6 bases). V was cut by 6 bases and J by 2 bases, with 13 bases left in between. The CDR3 consists of 14 residues. CDR3 residues: CASRWGGANTEAFF. DNA for the CDR3: TGTGCCAGCAGATGGGGGGGGGCTAACACTGAAGCTTTCTTT.

This clonotype was seen many times. One end of the junction is discordant with germline, which a read error may explain. The chain carries TRBV5-1 and TRBJ2-1; no firm D call. CDR3 length equals 11 residues. Germline CDR1 and CDR2: SGHRS and YFSETQ. CDR3 in amino acids: CASSPDNEQFF. CDR3 DNA sequence: TGTGCCAGCTCACCGGACAATGAGCAGTTCTTC.

In its sample, this clonotype was seen many times. The V call is TRBV11-2, the J call TRBJ2-3; no definite D call. Germline values: CDR1 SGHAT, CDR2 FQNNGV. V was shortened by 2 bases and J by 1 base, with 4 bases between the two germline ends. This CDR3 has 13 amino acids. The CDR3 DNA is TGTGCCAGCAGCTTATCCCGCACAGATACGCAGTATTTT. Translating it yields CASSLSRTDTQYF.

This clonotype was observed many times. This rearrangement joins TRBV10-1 to TRBJ2-3; possibly TRBD2 for D (5 bases). The germline V gene has CDR1 WNHNN and CDR2 SYGVQD (reference sequence). V was clipped by 4 bases and J by 1 base, with 9 bases between them. The CDR3 consists of 14 residues. The CDR3 loop is CASSALSGTDTQYF. The CDR3 DNA reads TGCGCCAGCAGTGCCCTTAGCGGCACAGATACGCAGTATTTT.

This clonotype appeared a few times. The rearrangement links TRBV7-2 to TRBJ2-3; 14 nucleotides align to TRBD2. CDR3 length equals 16 residues. Germline V gene lookup returns CDR1 SGHTA and CDR2 FQGNSA. Losses at the gene ends were 5 bases for V and 6 bases for J; bases not matched to a gene: 7. In nucleotides, the CDR3 is TGTGCCAGCAGCGAGTCGACTAGCGGGGGGGCCGATACGCAGTATTTT. This translates into CASSESTSGGADTQYF.

This clonotype was recorded many times. The genes are TRBV7-2 and TRBJ1-1; D is uncertain. Looked up from germline, CDR1 is SGHTA and CDR2 is FQGNSA. The CDR3 is 13 residues long. Trimming shortened V by 1 base and J by 5 bases, and 8 bases separated the two germline ends. CDR3 in DNA: TGTGCCAGCAGCTTAGGGGGTTGGACTGAAGCTTTCTTT. This encodes CASSLGGWTEAFF.

This clonotype was observed at least ten times. This rearrangement joins TRBV20-1 to TRBJ1-5; D not certain. V lost 2 bases to trimming and J lost 1 base, with 3 bases between them. The CDR3 extends over 12 amino acids. The germline gives CDR1 DFQATT, CDR2 SNEGSKA (reference sequence). CDR3 sequence: CSARKSNQPQHF. For the CDR3, the DNA is TGCAGTGCTAGAAAGAGCAATCAGCCCCAGCATTTT.

This clonotype was recorded many times. V gene TRBV12-3 or TRBV12-4 combines with J gene TRBJ1-2; D may be TRBD1 (6 bases). V was trimmed by 1 base and J by 0 bases, leaving 9 bases between them. The CDR3 loop spans 15 amino acids. The CDR3 protein is CASSLGTAANYGYTF. The CDR3 nucleotides read TGTGCCAGCAGTTTAGGGACAGCAGCTAACTATGGCTACACCTTC.

This clonotype was found a few times. A junction end diverges from the germline sequence, so it may reflect a read error. The V gene is TRBV3-1, the J gene TRBJ1-5; D gene ambiguous. The germline gives CDR1 LGHDT, CDR2 YNNKEL (reference sequence). The CDR3 is 17 amino acids. The CDR3 is CACSHQVVGSGRQPQHF. The CDR3 region has the DNA TGTGCCTGCAGCCACCAGGTGGTTGGTTCGGGCAGGCAGCCCCAGCATTTT.

This clonotype was picked up many times. The chain's CDR3 is CSVLRGMNTEAFF. CDR3 coding DNA: TGCAGCGTTCTCAGGGGAATGAACACTGAAGCTTTCTTT. The J gene is TRBJ1-1, the V gene TRBV29-1; D might be TRBD1 (6 bases). Trimming removed 5 bases at V and 0 bases at J, with 10 bases between. From germline, CDR1 is SQVTM and CDR2 ANQGSEA. The CDR3 consists of 13 residues.

This clonotype appeared a few times. The rearrangement uses TRBV20-1 and TRBJ1-2; 8 bases line up with TRBD1. The germline CDR1 and CDR2 sequences are DFQATT and SNEGSKA (reference sequence). V was pared by 0 bases and J by 2 bases, with 8 bases of the junction left unmatched. The CDR3 totals 16 residues. CDR3 protein: CSARDPTGGNNYGYTF. DNA for the CDR3: TGCAGTGCTAGAGATCCTACAGGGGGAAACAACTATGGCTACACCTTC.

This clonotype was observed many times. The CDR3 sequence: CASSLARDSANQPQHF. The DNA for the CDR3 is TGTGCCAGCAGCCTCGCCCGAGACAGTGCAAATCAGCCCCAGCATTTT. This chain joins TRBV7-2 and TRBJ1-5, with a tentative D call TRBD1 (5 bases). Germline CDR1 and CDR2: SGHTA and FQGNSA. The CDR3 contains 16 residues. Trimming stripped 5 bases from V and 4 bases from J, with 18 bases between.

About this clonotype: A read error may be the cause here, since a much bigger clone is one base away. The rearrangement links TRBV5-6 to TRBJ2-5; possibly TRBD2 for D (5 bases). This CDR3 is 17 amino acids long. Germline CDR1 and CDR2: SGHDT and YYEEEE. V lost 0 bases, J lost 2 bases, and 17 bases lay in between. The CDR3 region has the DNA TGTGCCAGCAGCTTGGAAGAGGACTGCGTAGTTCAAGAGACCCAGTACTTC. Its translation: CASSLEEDCVVQETQYF.

This clonotype was counted many times. The rearrangement uses TRBV11-2 and TRBJ2-5, with 11 bases fitting TRBD2. J lost 2 bases, V lost 1 base, and 15 bases had no gene match. This CDR3 has 20 residues. The germline CDR1 and CDR2 sequences are SGHAT and FQNNGV. DNA for the CDR3: TGTGCCAGCAGCTTAGGAGGCCTCTGGGCTAGCGGGGGGCTTCAAGAGACCCAGTACTTC. Amino acids: CASSLGGLWASGGLQETQYF.

This clonotype has more than one count but fewer than ten. The chain combines TRBV5-1 with TRBJ1-4, with D uncertain. Germline values: CDR1 SGHRS, CDR2 YFSETQ. This CDR3 region has 14 residues. V shed 2 bases and J shed 0 bases, with 5 bases lying between them. CDR3 amino acids: CASSLTSTNEKLFF. For the CDR3, the DNA is TGCGCCAGCAGCTTAACCTCAACTAATGAAAAACTGTTTTTT. Drawing the rest from reference TRBV5-1 and TRBJ1-4, the complete variable domain is KAGVTQTPRYLIKTRGQQVTLSCSPISGHRSVSWYQQTPGQGLQFLFEYFSETQRNKGNFPGRFSGRQFSNSRSEMNVSTLELGDSALYLCASSLTSTNEKLFFGSGTQLSVL.

This clonotype was seen ten or more times. The chain recombines TRBV18 with TRBJ1-1, with D maybe TRBD1 (5 bases). CDR1 and CDR2 from the germline V gene are KGHSH and LQKENI. The CDR3 is 16 amino acids. The ends were cut back, 1 base at V and 1 base at J, with 13 bases in the middle. The CDR3 sequence: CASSPLGPGTNTEAFF. The CDR3 DNA reads as TGTGCCAGCTCACCACTCGGACCTGGGACGAACACTGAAGCTTTCTTT.

A word on this clonotype: With a much larger clone just one base away, this may be a read error. The chain recombines TRBV7-9 with TRBJ2-5, with D perhaps assigned TRBD1 or TRBD2 (5 bases each). V dropped 1 base and J dropped 9 bases, with 9 bases sitting between them. Germline V gives CDR1 SEHNR, CDR2 FQNEAQ (reference sequence). This CDR3 spans 12 amino acids. CDR3: CASSLDVGAQYF. The DNA of the CDR3 is TGTGCCAGCAGCTTAGACGTGGGGGCCCAGTACTTC.

This clonotype was counted at least ten times. The chain combines TRBV7-2 with TRBJ1-2; D is unresolved. There are 12 residues in the CDR3. The V gene lost 4 bases and the J gene lost 4 bases, with 7 bases spanning the gap. The V gene's germline CDR1 is SGHTA and CDR2 FQGNSA. The CDR3 DNA reads TGTGCCAGCAGCTCAAACAGCTATGGCTACACCTTC. Translating gives CASSSNSYGYTF.